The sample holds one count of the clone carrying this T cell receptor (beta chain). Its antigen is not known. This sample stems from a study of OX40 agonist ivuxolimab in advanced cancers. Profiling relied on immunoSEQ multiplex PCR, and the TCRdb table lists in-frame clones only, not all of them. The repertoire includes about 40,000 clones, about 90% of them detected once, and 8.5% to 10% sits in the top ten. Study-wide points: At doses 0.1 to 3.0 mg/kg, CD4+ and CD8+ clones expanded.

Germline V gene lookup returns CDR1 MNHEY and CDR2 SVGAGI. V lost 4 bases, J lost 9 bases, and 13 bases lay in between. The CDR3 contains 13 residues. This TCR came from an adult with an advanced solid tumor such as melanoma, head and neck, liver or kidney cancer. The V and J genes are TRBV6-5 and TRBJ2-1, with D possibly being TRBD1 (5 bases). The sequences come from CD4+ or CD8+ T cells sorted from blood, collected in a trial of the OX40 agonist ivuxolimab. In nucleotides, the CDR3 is TGTGCCAGCAGTTGGGGAATAAGGGGTGAGCAGTTCTTC. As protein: CASSWGIRGEQFF.